These 3 T cell receptor beta chains were sequenced from one sample in a study of human T cells and chemical hapten exposure. Time point denoted: pre-sensitization, week 0. Stated treatment: therapeutic diphenylcyclopropenone sensitization with weekly scalp DPC. From the RACE reads, TCRdb called clonotypes with MiXCR, one entry per CDR3 protein. Of tens of thousands of distinct CDR3 sequences detected, roughly 9.1% appear once; the ten largest clones hold around 4%. Material: whole blood, obtained in connection with sensitization to the hapten diphenylcyclopropenone (DPC). These receptors came from a woman between 40 and 55 years old with alopecia areata. Some clones in this sample may be carry-over from other donors' samples.

This clonotype was detected ten times or more. The chain is built from TRBV6-2 or TRBV6-3 and TRBJ1-3; a weak D match, TRBD1 (6 bases). The CDR3 is 14 residues long. Germline-derived CDR1 and CDR2 are MNHEY and SVGEGT. Trimming took 6 bases from V and 4 from J, leaving 13 bases between them. The CDR3 nucleotides are TGTGCCAGCAGATCCACAGGGACCGGAAACACCATATATTTT. This encodes CASRSTGTGNTIYF.

As DNA, the CDR3 is TGCAGCGTAGCTAGGACAGGGATGAACACTGAAGCTTTCTTT. Translating it yields CSVARTGMNTEAFF. The chain combines TRBV29-1 with TRBJ1-1; 8 positions match TRBD1. After removal of 6 bases from V and 0 bases from J, the junction contained 6 bases not matched to a gene. The CDR3 contains 14 residues. The germline V gene encodes CDR1 SQVTM and CDR2 ANQGSEA. Full variable domain (remainder filled in from reference TRBV29-1 and TRBJ1-1): SAVISQKPSRDICQRGTSLTIQCQVDSQVTMMFWYRQQPGQSLTLIATANQGSEATYESGFVIDKFPISRPNLTFSTLTVSNMSPEDSSIYLCSVARTGMNTEAFFGQGTRLTVV.

The sample holds many counts of this clonotype. The chain recombines TRBV12-3 or TRBV12-4 with TRBJ1-2, with TRBD1 matching over 7 bases. There are 13 residues in the CDR3. J was trimmed by 6 bases and V by 7 bases; bases with no gene match: 8. CDR3 amino acids: CASIVTGSDGYTF. Written as DNA, the CDR3 is TGTGCCAGCATTGTGACAGGGTCAGATGGCTACACCTTC.